This is a list of T cell receptor beta chains from one sample in a study of T cell changes during pregnancy in multiple sclerosis. Clones were sequenced by immunoSEQ multiplex PCR, and TCRdb holds only the in-frame ones, with some missing. The sample lists about 40,000 clones; 90% to 95% were seen once. Sequenced here: peripheral blood, sampled in the third trimester of pregnancy. These receptors all come from a female donor with multiple sclerosis, enrolled in a pregnancy study. CDR3s include the opening cysteine and the closing phenylalanine or tryptophan. The D gene is left open where the match is weak. Expanded clones get a size class; other rows say once, few or many, or leave the size out.

clone_size	d_call	v_call	j_call	cdr3_aa	cdr3_nt
.	TRBD2	TRBV5-1	TRBJ2-1	CASSLGMGLAGYNEQFF	TGCGCCAGCAGCTTGGGTATGGGACTAGCGGGGTACAATGAGCAGTTCTTC
.	TRBD2	TRBV5-1	TRBJ2-5	CASSLTGGPILKETQYF	TGCGCCAGCAGCTTAACGGGAGGGCCAATACTGAAAGAGACCCAGTACTTC
.	TRBD1	TRBV7-2	TRBJ2-1	CASSEGQAYNEQFF	TGTGCCAGCAGCGAGGGACAGGCGTACAATGAGCAGTTCTTC
.	.	TRBV21-1	TRBJ2-7	CASPKGAAGGRSYEQYF	TGTGCCAGTCCCAAGGGGGCAGCGGGAGGGAGGTCCTACGAGCAGTACTTC
.	.	TRBV25-1	TRBJ2-7	CASSEGRWNRDYEQYF	TGTGCCAGCAGTGAGGGGAGGTGGAACAGAGACTACGAGCAGTACTTC
.	.	TRBV2	TRBJ1-1	CASSAGSAPNTEAFF	TGTGCCAGCAGCGCGGGGAGCGCGCCGAACACTGAAGCTTTCTTT
once	TRBD2	TRBV7-9	TRBJ2-4	CASSLATGGQAKNIQYF	TGTGCCAGCAGCTTAGCGACGGGAGGACAAGCCAAAAACATTCAGTACTTC
.	.	TRBV11-2	TRBJ1-3	CASSGDSSSGNTIYF	TGTGCCAGCAGCGGGGACTCGAGCTCTGGAAACACCATATATTTT
.	TRBD1	TRBV18	TRBJ2-1	CASSLGTGGYNEQFF	TGTGCCAGCTCACTCGGGACAGGGGGCTACAATGAGCAGTTCTTC
.	TRBD1	TRBV19	TRBJ1-2	CASSAGVTGGPDGYTF	TGTGCCAGTAGTGCAGGAGTAACAGGGGGTCCTGATGGCTACACCTTC
.	TRBD2	TRBV5-1	TRBJ2-2	CASSTGLAGFFTGELFF	TGCGCCAGCAGCACGGGACTAGCGGGGTTCTTCACCGGGGAGCTGTTTTTT
.	.	TRBV16	TRBJ1-4	CASSQLFGPNEKLFF	TGTGCCAGCAGCCAATTGTTTGGGCCTAATGAAAAACTGTTTTTT
.	TRBD1	TRBV7-2	TRBJ2-3	CASSPTGDGDTQYF	TGTGCCAGCAGCCCGACAGGGGATGGAGATACGCAGTATTTT
once	.	TRBV23-1	TRBJ1-2	CASSQFREDGYTF	TGCGCCAGCAGTCAATTTCGGGAGGATGGCTACACCTTC
.	TRBD2	TRBV7-2	TRBJ2-5	CASSSGLAGGETQYF	TGTGCCAGCAGCTCCGGACTAGCGGGGGGGGAGACCCAGTACTTC
.	.	TRBV10-3	TRBJ1-1	CAISESRGPNPQGGSTEAFF	TGTGCCATCAGTGAGTCTCGGGGTCCCAACCCCCAGGGAGGGAGCACTGAAGCTTTCTTT
.	TRBD1	TRBV5-1	TRBJ1-2	CASSLDGTGGGYTF	TGCGCCAGCAGCTTGGATGGGACAGGGGGAGGCTACACCTTC
.	TRBD1	TRBV2	TRBJ2-7	CATVRDRGYEQYF	TGTGCCACAGTCCGGGACAGGGGCTACGAGCAGTACTTC
.	TRBD1	TRBV27	TRBJ1-2	CASRGTGKGDGYTF	TGTGCCAGCAGGGGGACAGGGAAGGGTGATGGCTACACCTTC
.	.	TRBV4-3	TRBJ2-7	CASSDEPTGTYEQYF	TGCGCCAGCAGCGACGAACCGACAGGAACCTACGAGCAGTACTTC
.	.	TRBV18	TRBJ1-6	CASSALDSRDSPLHF	TGTGCCAGCTCAGCCCTGGACAGCCGGGATTCACCCCTCCACTTT
.	.	TRBV27	TRBJ1-5	CASKTLGQPQHF	TGTGCCAGCAAGACACTAGGACAGCCCCAGCATTTT
.	.	TRBV5-4	TRBJ2-6	CASSWGGLGANVLTF	TGTGCCAGCAGCTGGGGGGGGCTCGGGGCCAACGTCCTGACTTTC
.	TRBD1	TRBV11-2	TRBJ1-4	CASSLQGGPNEKLFF	TGTGCCAGCAGCTTACAGGGGGGACCCAATGAAAAACTGTTTTTT
.	TRBD1	TRBV6-1	TRBJ1-6	CASSGGQFYNSPLHF	TGTGCCAGCAGCGGGGGACAGTTCTATAATTCACCCCTCCACTTT
.	TRBD2	TRBV18	TRBJ2-7	CASSPLAGGDHEQYF	TGTGCCAGCTCACCTCTAGCGGGAGGGGACCACGAGCAGTACTTC
.	.	TRBV6-1	TRBJ2-7	CASSEARLTYEQYF	TGTGCCAGCAGTGAAGCCAGGTTGACCTACGAGCAGTACTTC
.	TRBD2	TRBV7-6	TRBJ2-1	CASSFSRLAGGHQMQFF	TGTGCCAGCAGCTTTTCAAGGCTAGCGGGTGGGCATCAGATGCAGTTCTTC
.	.	TRBV4-1	TRBJ1-1	CASSLDRNTEAFF	TGCGCCAGCAGCCTGGACAGAAACACTGAAGCTTTCTTT
.	TRBD2	TRBV5-6	TRBJ2-3	CASSFGGARTDTQYF	TGTGCCAGCAGCTTCGGGGGGGCCCGCACAGATACGCAGTATTTT
.	.	TRBV6-5	TRBJ2-1	CASSYFDGGEQFF	TGTGCCAGCAGTTACTTCGATGGGGGCGAGCAGTTCTTC
.	.	TRBV2	TRBJ2-2	CASSPLVTGELFF	TGTGCCAGCAGCCCTCTAGTAACCGGGGAGCTGTTTTTT
.	TRBD2	TRBV2	TRBJ2-2	CASSREAGELFF	TGTGCCAGCAGTCGGGAGGCCGGGGAGCTGTTTTTT
.	TRBD1	TRBV19	TRBJ1-1	CASSYGYRGRNTEAFF	TGTGCCAGTAGTTATGGGTACAGGGGGAGGAACACTGAAGCTTTCTTT
.	TRBD2	TRBV6-4	TRBJ2-4	CARVRGAGGPSPKNIQYF	TGTGCCAGGGTACGGGGAGCGGGGGGACCGAGTCCCAAAAACATTCAGTACTTC
.	.	TRBV4-1	TRBJ2-3	CASSHSGRSTDTQYF	TGCGCCAGCAGCCACAGCGGGCGCAGCACAGATACGCAGTATTTT
once	TRBD1	TRBV19	TRBJ1-6	CASNKRQGPSQPLHF	TGTGCCAGTAATAAACGACAGGGGCCCAGTCAACCCCTCCACTTT
.	.	TRBV9	TRBJ1-1	CASSIKLNTEAFF	TGTGCCAGCAGCATAAAATTGAACACTGAAGCTTTCTTT
.	.	TRBV19	TRBJ2-1	CASSPASLARSEQFF	TGTGCCAGTAGTCCCGCGTCTCTAGCGCGGTCGGAGCAGTTCTTC
.	TRBD1	TRBV2	TRBJ2-7	CASTMTGGEIYEQYF	TGTGCCAGCACTATGACAGGGGGTGAGATCTACGAGCAGTACTTC
.	.	TRBV5-6	TRBJ2-1	CASSLESGLAQFF	TGTGCCAGCAGCTTGGAATCAGGACTTGCCCAGTTCTTC
.	.	TRBV6-5	TRBJ2-5	CASSGRGLETQYF	TGTGCCAGCAGTGGTCGGGGTTTAGAGACCCAGTACTTC
.	TRBD1	TRBV6-1	TRBJ1-4	CASGDSPGGLEKLFF	TGTGCCAGCGGAGACTCCCCAGGGGGATTAGAAAAACTGTTTTTT
.	.	TRBV11-2	TRBJ2-2	CASSGEQGRYTGELFF	TGTGCCAGCAGTGGTGAACAGGGGAGGTATACCGGGGAGCTGTTTTTT
.	.	TRBV2	TRBJ1-1	CAGGVHMNTEAFF	TGTGCCGGGGGGGTACATATGAACACTGAAGCTTTCTTT
.	TRBD2	TRBV19	TRBJ2-1	CASTEGSGTYNEQFF	TGTGCCAGTACGGAAGGTAGCGGGACCTACAATGAGCAGTTCTTC
.	TRBD1	TRBV28	TRBJ1-3	CASSLLLRGTGGPGNTIYF	TGTGCCAGCAGCCTACTGCTACGGGGGACAGGGGGGCCTGGAAACACCATATATTTT